This T cell receptor beta chain was identified during a study of blood T cell repertoires in COVID-19. For the study at large: T cells, B-cell-depleted T cells, or PBMCs supplied cDNA or gDNA.

V lost 3 bases to trimming and J lost 4 bases, with 15 bases between them. Germline-derived CDR1 and CDR2 are SNHLY and FYNNEI. The CDR3 length is 15 residues. In Seattle, patients joined the study during active infection and were tracked longitudinally. Original methodology: Quantification of nucleated cells was approximated via reference gene primer amplification. Assay: immunoSEQ multiplex PCR; the TCRdb copy retains only in-frame clones and omits some. The D gene and trimming were derived from the DNA, and the V and J assignments and clone size from that table. The sample holds 250,000 to 350,000 clones, about 86% seen once.

Sequencing was performed on peripheral blood. The sequence was collected from a woman between 65 and 79 years old with COVID-19, enrolled during active disease. The genes are TRBV2 and TRBJ1-2; D unclear. The CDR3 DNA reads as TGTGCCAGCAGTGATGGGGAGGGATGGACCTATGGCTACACCTTC. The encoded protein is CASSDGEGWTYGYTF.